This T cell receptor (beta chain) derives from a study of monozygotic twins with cystic fibrosis (dated by TCRdb to the early 2020s). Looking at the study overall: Around 3.1 micrograms of fragmented DNA went through 15 PCR cycles to produce barcoded libraries. On the day blood was drawn, the twins' weight-for-height and FEVPerc (FEV1 disease centile) were ranked against those of the roughly 960 cohort participants. To assess genetic influence on V and J gene usage, the study compared TCR beta repertoires within and across 16 monozygotic twin pairs with cystic fibrosis. Data for three of the twin pairs had been reported previously in another context. Ten female and six male twin pairs, aged roughly 2.0 to 40 years (median roughly 9.3 years) and mostly children and adolescents, were included in the cohort.

Following the manufacturer's instructions, the researchers used the immunoSEQ immune profiling system to amplify TCR beta CDR3 regions via multiplex PCR. Sequencing was performed on an Illumina NextSeq system. As for the authors' bioinformatics: Sequence data were processed on the immunoSEQ Analyzer platform, and clonality was calculated as the square root of Simpson's index of productive rearrangements. Similarity in V and J usage was quantified by Jensen-Shannon distance, and CDR3 generation probabilities were calculated with OLGA. The immuneACCESS database (August 2020) and VDJdb (December 2020) were searched for shared CDR3 sequences. TCRdb retrieved this table from immuneACCESS and kept in-frame rearrangements only. Not all clones are present; in checked studies, unresolved V genes account for under half, and no reason is known for the remainder. The V and J calls and clone size are taken from that table; D and trimming were inferred from the DNA. For this sample there are just under 20,000 clones; about 89% appear just once. The top ten constitute more than 1.5% of the sample.

The junction shows trimming of 0 bases on V and 4 bases on J, and the gene matches do not reach 8 bases of it. The CDR3 contains 17 residues, cysteine and phenylalanine counted. Solely the CDR3 DNA is kept, with 51 bases framed from the first base. According to the germline V gene, CDR1 reads LGHNA and CDR2 reads YNFKEQ. Details on this clone: It has no known antigen specificity. There are no base qualities to consult, and no much larger clone falls within one base.

The twin pairs came from the European Cystic Fibrosis Twin and Sibling Study Cohort, which recruited patients from more than 150 CF clinics across 14 European countries. Zygosity and CFTR genotype were confirmed in-house, and zygosity was tested by multiplex PCR of nine short tandem repeat loci. Peripheral blood was sampled from each twin, with clinical parameters recorded on the day of blood sampling. Genomic DNA was isolated from peripheral blood cells with phenol/chloroform and kept in TE buffer at 4 degrees C. Beyond this particular receptor, the publication reports: Simpson clonality was generally low (median approximately 0.0097), which suggests a naive-dominated repertoire, and clonality was higher in the most severely affected patients. Only a small cohort was studied, and no association of shared CDR3 numbers with age, concordance or disease severity was found. V gene usage was most similar to the co-twin in 13 of 16 pairs, and J usage was most similar to the co-twin in 8 of 16 pairs, which suggests genetic constraints. Nucleotide-identical clonotype sharing was significantly higher within monozygotic CF twin pairs than between unrelated CF individuals (P = 0.000026, Mann-Whitney).

The material sequenced was blood. This TCR came from a girl aged 2 to 9 with cystic fibrosis. This chain is built from TRBV4-2 and TRBJ2-2, with 7 bases matching TRBD1. The base sequence is TGTGCCAGCAGCCAAGAGAGGACAGGCCTCCTCACCGGGGAGCTGTTTTTT. This codes for CASSQERTGLLTGELFF.